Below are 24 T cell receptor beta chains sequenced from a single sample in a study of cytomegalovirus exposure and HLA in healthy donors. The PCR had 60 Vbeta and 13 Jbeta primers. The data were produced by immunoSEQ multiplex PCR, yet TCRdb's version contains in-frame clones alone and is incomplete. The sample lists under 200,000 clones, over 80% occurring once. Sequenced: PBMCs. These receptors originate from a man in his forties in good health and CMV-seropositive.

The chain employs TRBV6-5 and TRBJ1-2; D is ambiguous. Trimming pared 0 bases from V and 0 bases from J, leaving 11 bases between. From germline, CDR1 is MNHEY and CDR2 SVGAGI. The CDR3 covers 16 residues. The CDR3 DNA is TGTGCCAGCAGTTACTCGTCGACTCTTTCTAACTATGGCTACACCTTC. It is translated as CASSYSSTLSNYGYTF.

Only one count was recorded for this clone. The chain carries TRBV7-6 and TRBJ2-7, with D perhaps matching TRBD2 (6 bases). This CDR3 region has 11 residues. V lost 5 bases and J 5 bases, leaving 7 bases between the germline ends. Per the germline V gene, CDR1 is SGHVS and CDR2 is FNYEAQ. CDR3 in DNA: TGTGCCAGCAGCCCGGGGGACGAGCAGTACTTC. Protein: CASSPGDEQYF.

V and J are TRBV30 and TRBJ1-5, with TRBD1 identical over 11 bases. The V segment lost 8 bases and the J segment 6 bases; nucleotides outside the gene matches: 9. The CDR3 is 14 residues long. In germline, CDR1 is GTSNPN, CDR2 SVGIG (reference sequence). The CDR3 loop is CALRTGGFGQPQHF. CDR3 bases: TGTGCCCTCCGGACAGGGGGCTTTGGTCAGCCCCAGCATTTT.

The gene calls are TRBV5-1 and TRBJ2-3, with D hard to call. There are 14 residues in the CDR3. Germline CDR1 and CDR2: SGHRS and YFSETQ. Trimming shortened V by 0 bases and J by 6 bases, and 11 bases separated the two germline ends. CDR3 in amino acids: CASSLDSPSDTQYF. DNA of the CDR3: TGCGCCAGCAGCTTGGATAGCCCCTCGGATACGCAGTATTTT. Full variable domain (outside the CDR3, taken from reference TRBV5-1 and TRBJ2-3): KAGVTQTPRYLIKTRGQQVTLSCSPISGHRSVSWYQQTPGQGLQFLFEYFSETQRNKGNFPGRFSGRQFSNSRSEMNVSTLELGDSALYLCASSLDSPSDTQYFGPGTRLTVL.

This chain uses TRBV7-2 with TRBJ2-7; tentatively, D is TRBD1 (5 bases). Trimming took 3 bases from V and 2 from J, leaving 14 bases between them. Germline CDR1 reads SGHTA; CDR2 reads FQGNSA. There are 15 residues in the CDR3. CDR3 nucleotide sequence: TGTGCCAGCAGCTTGTATCAACAGGCAGCCTACGAGCAGTACTTC. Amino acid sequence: CASSLYQQAAYEQYF.

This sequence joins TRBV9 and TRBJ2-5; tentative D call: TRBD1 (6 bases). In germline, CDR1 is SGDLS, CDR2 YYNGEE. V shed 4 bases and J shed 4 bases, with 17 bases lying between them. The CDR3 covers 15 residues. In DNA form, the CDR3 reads TGTGCCAGCAGCTCAGGGGACGTAGTGCGAGAGACCCAGTACTTC. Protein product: CASSSGDVVRETQYF.

DNA of the CDR3: TGTGCCAGCAGCTCCCGGACAGGGGCGAACACTGAAGCTTTCTTT. Its protein is CASSSRTGANTEAFF. J is TRBJ1-1 and V is TRBV5-5; 9 positions agree with TRBD1. This CDR3 has 15 residues. Germline CDR1 reads SGHKS; CDR2 reads YYEKEE (reference sequence). The junction had 4 bases not matched to a gene; V was cut back by 3 bases and J by 1 base.

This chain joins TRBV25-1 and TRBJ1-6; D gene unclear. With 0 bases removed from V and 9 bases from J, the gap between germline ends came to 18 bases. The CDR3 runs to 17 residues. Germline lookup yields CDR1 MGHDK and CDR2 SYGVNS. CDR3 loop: CASSEYIRGDYLSPLHF. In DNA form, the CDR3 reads TGTGCCAGCAGTGAATATATTCGAGGAGATTATCTTTCACCCCTCCACTTT.

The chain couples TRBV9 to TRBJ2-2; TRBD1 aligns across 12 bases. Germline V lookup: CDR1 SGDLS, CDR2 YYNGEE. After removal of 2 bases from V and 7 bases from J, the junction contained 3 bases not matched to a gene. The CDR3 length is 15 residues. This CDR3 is CASSVGTGGIGELFF. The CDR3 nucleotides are TGTGCCAGCAGCGTGGGGACAGGGGGCATCGGGGAGCTGTTTTTT.

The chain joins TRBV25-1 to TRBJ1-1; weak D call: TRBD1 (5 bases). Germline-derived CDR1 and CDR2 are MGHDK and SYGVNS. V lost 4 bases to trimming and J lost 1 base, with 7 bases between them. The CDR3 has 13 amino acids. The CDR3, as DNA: TGTGCCAGCAGTGGCCAGGGGAACACTGAAGCTTTCTTT. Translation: CASSGQGNTEAFF.

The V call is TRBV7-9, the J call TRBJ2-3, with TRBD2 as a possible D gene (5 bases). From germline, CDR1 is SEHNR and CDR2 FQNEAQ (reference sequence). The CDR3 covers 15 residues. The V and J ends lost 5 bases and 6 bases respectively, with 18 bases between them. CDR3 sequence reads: CASSPHAGESDTQYF. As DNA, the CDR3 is TGTGCCAGCAGCCCGCATGCCGGGGAGAGTGATACGCAGTATTTT.

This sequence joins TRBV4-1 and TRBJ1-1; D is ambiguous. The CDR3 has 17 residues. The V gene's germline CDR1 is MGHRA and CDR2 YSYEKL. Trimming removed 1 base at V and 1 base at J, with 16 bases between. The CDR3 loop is CASSQVGREKRNTEAFF. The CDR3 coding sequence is TGCGCCAGCAGCCAAGTCGGACGGGAGAAACGGAACACTGAAGCTTTCTTT.

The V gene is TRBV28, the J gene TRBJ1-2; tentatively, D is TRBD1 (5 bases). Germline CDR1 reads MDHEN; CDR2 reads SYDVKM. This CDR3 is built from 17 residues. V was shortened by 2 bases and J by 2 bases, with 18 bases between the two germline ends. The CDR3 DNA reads TGTGCCAGCAGTTTAGTTGTCGGGGGGGAAAAAAACTATGGCTACACCTTC. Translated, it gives CASSLVVGGEKNYGYTF.

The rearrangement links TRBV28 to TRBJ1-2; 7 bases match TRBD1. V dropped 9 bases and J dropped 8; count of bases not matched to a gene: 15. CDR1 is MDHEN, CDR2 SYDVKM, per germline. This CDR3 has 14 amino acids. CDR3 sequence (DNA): TGTGCCAGTTACCTTTCCGACAGGGAAGGCGGCTACACCTTC. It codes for CASYLSDREGGYTF.

As DNA, the CDR3 is TGTGCCAGCAGATTCGACAGGGCTCCCTACAATGAGCAGTTCTTC. Amino acid sequence: CASRFDRAPYNEQFF. V and J are TRBV5-8 and TRBJ2-1; 7 positions agree with TRBD1. V shed 5 bases and J 2 bases; nucleotides not matched to a gene: 7. Germline CDR1 is SGHTS and CDR2 is YDEGEE. The CDR3 is 15 residues long.

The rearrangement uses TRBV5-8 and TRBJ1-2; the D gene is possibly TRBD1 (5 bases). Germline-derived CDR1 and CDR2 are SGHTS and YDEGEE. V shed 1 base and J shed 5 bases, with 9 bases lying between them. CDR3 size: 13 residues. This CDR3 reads CASSLLRGYGYTF. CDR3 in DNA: TGTGCCAGCAGCTTGCTCCGGGGGTATGGCTACACCTTC.

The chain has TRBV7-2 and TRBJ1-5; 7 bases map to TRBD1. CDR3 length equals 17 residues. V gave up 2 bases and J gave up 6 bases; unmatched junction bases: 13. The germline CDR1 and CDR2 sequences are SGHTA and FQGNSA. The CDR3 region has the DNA TGTGCCAGCAGCTTATTCCCGTTGACAGGGTTGAGTCAGCCCCAGCATTTT. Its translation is CASSLFPLTGLSQPQHF.

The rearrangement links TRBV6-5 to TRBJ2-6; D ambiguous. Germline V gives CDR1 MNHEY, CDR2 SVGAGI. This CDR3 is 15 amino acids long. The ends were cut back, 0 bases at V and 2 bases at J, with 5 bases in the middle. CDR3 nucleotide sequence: TGTGCCAGCAGTTACTCAGAGGCTGGGGCCAACGTCCTGACTTTC. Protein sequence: CASSYSEAGANVLTF.

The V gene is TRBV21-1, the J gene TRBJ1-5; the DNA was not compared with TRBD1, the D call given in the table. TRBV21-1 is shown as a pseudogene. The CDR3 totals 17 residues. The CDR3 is CASSKNGDRVIDQPQHF. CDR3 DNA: TGTGCCAGCAGCAAAAATGGGGACAGGGTAATCGATCAGCCCCAGCATTTT.

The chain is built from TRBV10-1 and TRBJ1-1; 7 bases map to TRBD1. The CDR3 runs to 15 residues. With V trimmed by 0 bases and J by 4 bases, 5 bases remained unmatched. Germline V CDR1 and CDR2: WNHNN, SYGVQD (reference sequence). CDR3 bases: TGCGCCAGCAGTGAGTCGACAGGGAGTGGCACTGAAGCTTTCTTT. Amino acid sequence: CASSESTGSGTEAFF.

The CDR3 DNA follows: TGTGCCAGCAGTTTACCCCAGAGGGAGCAGTTCTTC. Its protein product is CASSLPQREQFF. This chain connects TRBV27 to TRBJ2-1; D remains unclear. The germline gives CDR1 MNHEY, CDR2 SMNVEV (reference sequence). The germline V and J ends were trimmed by 2 bases and 10 bases, with 9 bases remaining between them. There are 12 residues in the CDR3.

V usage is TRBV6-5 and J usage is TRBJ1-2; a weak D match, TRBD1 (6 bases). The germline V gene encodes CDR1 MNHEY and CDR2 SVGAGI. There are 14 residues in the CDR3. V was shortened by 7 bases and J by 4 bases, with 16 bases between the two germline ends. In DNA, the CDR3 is TGTGCCAGCACCCCGCGGGGGGGCATCTATGGCTACACCTTC. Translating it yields CASTPRGGIYGYTF.

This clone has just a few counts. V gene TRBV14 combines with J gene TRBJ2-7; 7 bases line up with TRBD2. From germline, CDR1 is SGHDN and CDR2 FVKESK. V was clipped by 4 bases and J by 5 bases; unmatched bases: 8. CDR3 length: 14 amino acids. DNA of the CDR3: TGTGCCAGCAGCCGACCCTGGGGAGGGGACGAGCAGTACTTC. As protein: CASSRPWGGDEQYF.

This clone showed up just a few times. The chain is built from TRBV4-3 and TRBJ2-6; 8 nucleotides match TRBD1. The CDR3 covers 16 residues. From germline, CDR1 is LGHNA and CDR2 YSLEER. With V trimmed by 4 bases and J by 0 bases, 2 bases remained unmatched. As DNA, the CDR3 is TGCGCCAGCAGCCCAGGACAGGGCTCTGGGGCCAACGTCCTGACTTTC. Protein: CASSPGQGSGANVLTF.